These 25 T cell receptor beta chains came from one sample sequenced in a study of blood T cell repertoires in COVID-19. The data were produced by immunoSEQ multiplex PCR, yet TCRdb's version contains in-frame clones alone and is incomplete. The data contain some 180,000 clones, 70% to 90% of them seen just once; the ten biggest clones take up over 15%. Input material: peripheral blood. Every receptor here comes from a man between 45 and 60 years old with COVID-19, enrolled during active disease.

CDR3 nucleotides: TGTGCCAGCAGCTCCGACAGGCCAGATACGCAGTATTTT. It is translated as CASSSDRPDTQYF. The rearrangement uses TRBV7-2 and TRBJ2-3, with TRBD1 as a possible D gene (6 bases). This CDR3 comprises 13 residues. Trimming pared 4 bases from V and 4 bases from J, leaving 9 bases between. Germline V CDR1 and CDR2: SGHTA, FQGNSA.

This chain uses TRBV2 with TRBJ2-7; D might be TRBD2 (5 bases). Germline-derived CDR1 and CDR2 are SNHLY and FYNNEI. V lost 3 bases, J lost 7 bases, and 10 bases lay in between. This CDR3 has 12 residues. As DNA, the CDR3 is TGTGCCAGCAGTGAGATGGGGAGTGAGCAGTACTTC. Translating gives CASSEMGSEQYF. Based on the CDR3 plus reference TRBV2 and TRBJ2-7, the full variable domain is EPEVTQTPSHQVTQMGQEVILRCVPISNHLYFYWYRQILGQKVEFLVSFYNNEISEKSEIFDDQFSVERPDGSNFTLKIRSTKLEDSAMYFCASSEMGSEQYFGPGTRLTVT.

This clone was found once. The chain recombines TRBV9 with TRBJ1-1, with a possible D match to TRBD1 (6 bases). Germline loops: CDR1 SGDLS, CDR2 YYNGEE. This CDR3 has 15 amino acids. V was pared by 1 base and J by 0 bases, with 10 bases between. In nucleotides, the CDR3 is TGTGCCAGCAGCGTACAAGCAGGGGTGAACACTGAAGCTTTCTTT. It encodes CASSVQAGVNTEAFF.

The CDR3 loop reads CASSTYRDRIYEQYF. Here the CDR3 DNA reads TGTGCCAGCAGTACATACCGGGACAGGATATACGAGCAGTACTTC. V gene TRBV6-2 or TRBV6-3 combines with J gene TRBJ2-7; 8 bases match TRBD1. CDR3 size: 15 residues. V shed 5 bases and J 4 bases; nucleotides not matched to a gene: 10. Per the germline V gene, CDR1 is MNHEY and CDR2 is SVGEGT.

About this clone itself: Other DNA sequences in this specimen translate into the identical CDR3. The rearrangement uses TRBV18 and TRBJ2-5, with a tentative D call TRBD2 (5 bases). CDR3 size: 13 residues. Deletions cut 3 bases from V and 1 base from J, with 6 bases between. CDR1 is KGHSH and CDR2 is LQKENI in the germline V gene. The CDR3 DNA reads TGTGCCAGCTCACCTCGGGGCCAAGAGACCCAGTACTTC. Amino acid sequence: CASSPRGQETQYF. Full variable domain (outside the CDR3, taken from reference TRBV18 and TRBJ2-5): NAGVMQNPRHLVRRRGQEARLRCSPMKGHSHVYWYRQLPEEGLKFMVYLQKENIIDESGMPKERFSAEFPKEGPSILRIQQVVRGDSAAYFCASSPRGQETQYFGPGTRLLVL.

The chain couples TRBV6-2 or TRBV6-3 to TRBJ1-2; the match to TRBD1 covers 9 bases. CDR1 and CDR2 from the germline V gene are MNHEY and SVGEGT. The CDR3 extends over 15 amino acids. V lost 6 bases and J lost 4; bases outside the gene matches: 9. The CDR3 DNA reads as TGTGCCAGCAGCCCAACCGGGACAGGGTTCTATGGCTACACCTTC. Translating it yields CASSPTGTGFYGYTF.

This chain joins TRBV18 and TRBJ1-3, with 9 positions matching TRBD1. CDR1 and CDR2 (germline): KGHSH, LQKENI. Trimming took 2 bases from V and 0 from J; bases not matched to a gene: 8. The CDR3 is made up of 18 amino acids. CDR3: CASSPWARTGDSGNTIYF. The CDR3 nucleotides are TGTGCCAGCTCACCATGGGCTAGGACAGGGGACTCTGGAAACACCATATATTTT.

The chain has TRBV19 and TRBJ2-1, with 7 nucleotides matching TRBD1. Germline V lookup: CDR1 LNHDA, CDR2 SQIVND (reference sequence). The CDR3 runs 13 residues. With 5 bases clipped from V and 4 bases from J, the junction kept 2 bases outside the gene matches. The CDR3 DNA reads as TGTGCCAGTAGTGCCAGGGGGTACAATGAGCAGTTCTTC. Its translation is CASSARGYNEQFF.

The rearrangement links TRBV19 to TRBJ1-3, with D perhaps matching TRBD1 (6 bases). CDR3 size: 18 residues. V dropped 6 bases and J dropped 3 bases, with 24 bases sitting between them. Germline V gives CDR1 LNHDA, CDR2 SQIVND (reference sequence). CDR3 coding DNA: TGTGCCAGTAGACCAACAGGGATGTCCGCGAAGAATGGAAACACCATATATTTT. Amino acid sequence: CASRPTGMSAKNGNTIYF.

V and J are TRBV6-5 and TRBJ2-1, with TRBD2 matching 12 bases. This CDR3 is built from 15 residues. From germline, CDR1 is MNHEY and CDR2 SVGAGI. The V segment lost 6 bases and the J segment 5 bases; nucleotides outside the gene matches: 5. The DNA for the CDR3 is TGTGCCAGCAGGTCACTAGCGGGAGGCCACAATGAGCAGTTCTTC. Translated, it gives CASRSLAGGHNEQFF.

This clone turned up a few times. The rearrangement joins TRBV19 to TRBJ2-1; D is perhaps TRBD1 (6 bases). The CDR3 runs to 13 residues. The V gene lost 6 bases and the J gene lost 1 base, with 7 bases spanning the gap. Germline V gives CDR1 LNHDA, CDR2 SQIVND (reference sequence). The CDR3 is CASSQGSYNEQFF. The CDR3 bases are TGTGCCAGTAGCCAGGGGTCCTACAATGAGCAGTTCTTC. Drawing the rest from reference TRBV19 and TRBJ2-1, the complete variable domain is DGGITQSPKYLFRKEGQNVTLSCEQNLNHDAMYWYRQDPGQGLRLIYYSQIVNDFQKGDIAEGYSVSREKKESFPLTVTSAQKNPTAFYLCASSQGSYNEQFFGPGTRLTVL.

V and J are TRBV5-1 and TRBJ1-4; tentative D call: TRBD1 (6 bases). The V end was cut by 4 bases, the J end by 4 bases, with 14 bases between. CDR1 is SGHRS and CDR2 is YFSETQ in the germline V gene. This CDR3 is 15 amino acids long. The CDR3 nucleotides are TGCGCCAGCAGCGTAGACAGGAGCGTTAATGAAAAACTGTTTTTT. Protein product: CASSVDRSVNEKLFF.

CDR3 sequence: CASAPGLAGGAETQYF. The CDR3 coding sequence is TGTGCCAGCGCACCGGGACTAGCGGGGGGGGCAGAGACCCAGTACTTC. The V and J genes are TRBV28 and TRBJ2-5; 16 bases fit TRBD2. The CDR3 has 16 amino acids. V was pared by 8 bases and J by 4 bases, with 7 bases of the junction left unmatched. Per germline, CDR1 MDHEN and CDR2 SYDVKM.

For the CDR3, the DNA is TGCAGCGTTGCTGTGACAGGCACCTACGAGCAGTACTTC. Translating gives CSVAVTGTYEQYF. The gene calls are TRBV29-1 and TRBJ2-7, with a tentative D call TRBD1 (6 bases). Trimming cost V 4 bases and J 2 bases, with 12 bases left between them. CDR1 SQVTM and CDR2 ANQGSEA come from the germline V gene. The CDR3 has 13 amino acids.

The CDR3 spells CASSFSNEQFF. CDR3 nucleotide sequence: TGTGCCAGCAGTTTTAGTAATGAGCAGTTCTTC. The J gene is TRBJ2-1, the V gene TRBV12-3 or TRBV12-4; D is undetermined. The CDR3 has 11 residues. Trimming removed 3 bases from V and 7 bases from J, with 4 bases in between.

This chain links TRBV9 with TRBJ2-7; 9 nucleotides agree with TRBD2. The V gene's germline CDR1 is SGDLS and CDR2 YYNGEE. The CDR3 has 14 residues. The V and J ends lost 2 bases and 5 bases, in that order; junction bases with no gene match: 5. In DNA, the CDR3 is TGTGCCAGCAGCGTGACTAGCGGCGGCGACGAGCAGTACTTC. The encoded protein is CASSVTSGGDEQYF. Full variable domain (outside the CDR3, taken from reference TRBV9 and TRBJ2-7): DSGVTQTPKHLITATGQRVTLRCSPRSGDLSVYWYQQSLDQGLQFLIQYYNGEERAKGNILERFSAQQFPDLHSELNLSSLELGDSALYFCASSVTSGGDEQYFGPGTRLTVT.

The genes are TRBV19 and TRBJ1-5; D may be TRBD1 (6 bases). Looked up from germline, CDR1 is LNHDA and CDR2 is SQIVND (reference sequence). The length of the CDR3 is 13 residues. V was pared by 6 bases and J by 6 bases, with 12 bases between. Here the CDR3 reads CASSQGGGQPQHF. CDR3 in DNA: TGTGCCAGTAGCCAGGGAGGGGGTCAGCCCCAGCATTTT.

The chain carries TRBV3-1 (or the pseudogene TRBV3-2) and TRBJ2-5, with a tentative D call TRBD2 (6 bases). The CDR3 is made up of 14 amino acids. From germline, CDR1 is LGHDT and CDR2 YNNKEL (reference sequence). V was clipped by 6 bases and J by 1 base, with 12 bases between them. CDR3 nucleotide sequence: TGTGCCAGCAGGTCTTTGGAGGGCCAAGAGACCCAGTACTTC. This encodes CASRSLEGQETQYF.

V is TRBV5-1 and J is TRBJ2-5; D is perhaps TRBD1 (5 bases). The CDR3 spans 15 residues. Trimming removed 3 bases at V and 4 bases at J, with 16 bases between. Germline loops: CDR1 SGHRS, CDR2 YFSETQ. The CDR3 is CASSYGSGLLETQYF. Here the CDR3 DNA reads TGCGCCAGCAGCTATGGATCAGGGTTATTAGAGACCCAGTACTTC.

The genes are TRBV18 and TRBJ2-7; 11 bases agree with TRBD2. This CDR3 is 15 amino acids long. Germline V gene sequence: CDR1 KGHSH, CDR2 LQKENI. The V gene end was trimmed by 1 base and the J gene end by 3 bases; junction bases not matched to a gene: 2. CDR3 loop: CASSPQGTSGYEQYF. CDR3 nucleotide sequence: TGTGCCAGCTCACCACAAGGGACTAGCGGCTACGAGCAGTACTTC.

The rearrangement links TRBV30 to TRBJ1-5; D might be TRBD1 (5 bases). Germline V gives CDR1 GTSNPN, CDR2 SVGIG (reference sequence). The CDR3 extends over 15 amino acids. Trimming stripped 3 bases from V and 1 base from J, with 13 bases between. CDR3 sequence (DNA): TGTGCCTGGAGCGAGGTTGGGGGGAGCAATCAGCCCCAGCATTTT. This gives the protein CAWSEVGGSNQPQHF.

The CDR3 loop is CASSPQLGPTQYF. CDR3 nucleotide sequence: TGTGCCAGCAGCCCTCAACTGGGCCCGACCCAGTACTTC. This sequence joins TRBV7-9 and TRBJ2-5; D is uncertain. The CDR3 extends over 13 amino acids. Trimming took 5 bases from V and 7 from J, leaving 14 bases between them. Germline-derived CDR1 and CDR2 are SEHNR and FQNEAQ (reference sequence).

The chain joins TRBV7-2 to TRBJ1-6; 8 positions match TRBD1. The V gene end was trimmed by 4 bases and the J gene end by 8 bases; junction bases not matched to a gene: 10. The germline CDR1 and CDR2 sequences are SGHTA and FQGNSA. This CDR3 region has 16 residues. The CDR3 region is CASSSIRGLSDSPLHF. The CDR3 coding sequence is TGTGCCAGCAGCTCAATCAGGGGGCTTAGCGATTCACCCCTCCACTTT.

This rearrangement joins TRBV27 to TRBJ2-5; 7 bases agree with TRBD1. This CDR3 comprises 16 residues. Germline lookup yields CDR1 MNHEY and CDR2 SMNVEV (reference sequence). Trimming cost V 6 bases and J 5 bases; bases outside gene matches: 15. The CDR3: CASSLTPGTDRETQYF. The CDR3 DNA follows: TGTGCCAGCAGCCTTACCCCCGGGACAGATCGGGAGACCCAGTACTTC.

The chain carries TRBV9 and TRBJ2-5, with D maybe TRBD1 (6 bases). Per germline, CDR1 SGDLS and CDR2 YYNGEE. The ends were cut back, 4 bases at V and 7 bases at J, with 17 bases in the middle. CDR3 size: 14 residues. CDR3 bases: TGTGCCAGCAGCTTCACAGGGACCGCCGGGACCCAGTACTTC. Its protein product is CASSFTGTAGTQYF.